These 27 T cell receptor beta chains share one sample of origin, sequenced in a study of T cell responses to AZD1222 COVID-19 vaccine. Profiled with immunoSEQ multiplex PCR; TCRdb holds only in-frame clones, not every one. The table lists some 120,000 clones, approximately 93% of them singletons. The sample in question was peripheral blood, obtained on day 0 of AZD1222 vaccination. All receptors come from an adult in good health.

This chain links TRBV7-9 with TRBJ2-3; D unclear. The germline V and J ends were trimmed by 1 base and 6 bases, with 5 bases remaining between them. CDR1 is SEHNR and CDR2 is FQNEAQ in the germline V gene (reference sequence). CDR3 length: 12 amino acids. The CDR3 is CASSLVSDTQYF. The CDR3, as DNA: TGTGCCAGCAGCTTAGTTTCCGATACGCAGTATTTT.

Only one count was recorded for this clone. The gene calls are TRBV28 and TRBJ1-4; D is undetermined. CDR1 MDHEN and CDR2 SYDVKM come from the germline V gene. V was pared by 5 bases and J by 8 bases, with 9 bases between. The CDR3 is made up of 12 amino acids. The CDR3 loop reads CASSTPGEKLFF. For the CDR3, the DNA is TGTGCCAGCAGTACCCCCGGAGAAAAACTGTTTTTT.

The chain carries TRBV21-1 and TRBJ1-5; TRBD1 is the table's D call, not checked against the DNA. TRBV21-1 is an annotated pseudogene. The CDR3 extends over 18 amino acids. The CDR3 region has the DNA TGTGCCAGCAGCAAAGAGGATATAGAGGGGGCGTTTGGTCAGCCCCAGCATTTT. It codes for CASSKEDIEGAFGQPQHF.

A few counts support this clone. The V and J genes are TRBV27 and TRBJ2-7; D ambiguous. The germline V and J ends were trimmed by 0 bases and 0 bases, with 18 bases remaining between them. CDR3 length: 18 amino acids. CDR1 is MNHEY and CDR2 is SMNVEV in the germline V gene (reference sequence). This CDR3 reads CASSLSGGGFASSYEQYF. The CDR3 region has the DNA TGTGCCAGCAGTTTATCCGGCGGTGGGTTCGCAAGCTCCTACGAGCAGTACTTC.

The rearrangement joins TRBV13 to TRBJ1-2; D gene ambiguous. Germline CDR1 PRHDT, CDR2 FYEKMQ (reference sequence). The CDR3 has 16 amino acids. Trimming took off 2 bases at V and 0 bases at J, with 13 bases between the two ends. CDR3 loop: CASSLFGLGANYGYTF. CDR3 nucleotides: TGTGCCAGCAGCTTATTTGGGCTCGGGGCTAACTATGGCTACACCTTC.

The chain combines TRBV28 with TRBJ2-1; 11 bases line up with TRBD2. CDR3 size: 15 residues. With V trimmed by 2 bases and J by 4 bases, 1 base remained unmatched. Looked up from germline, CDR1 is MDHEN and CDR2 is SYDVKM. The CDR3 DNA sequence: TGTGCCAGCAGTTTAAGGACTAGCGGGTACAATGAGCAGTTCTTC. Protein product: CASSLRTSGYNEQFF.

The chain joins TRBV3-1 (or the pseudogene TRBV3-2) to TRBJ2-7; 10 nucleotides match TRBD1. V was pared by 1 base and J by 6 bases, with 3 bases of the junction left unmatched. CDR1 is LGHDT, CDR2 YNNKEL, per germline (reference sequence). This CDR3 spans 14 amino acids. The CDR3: CASSQAGTGAEQYF. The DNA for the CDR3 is TGTGCCAGCAGCCAAGCCGGGACAGGGGCCGAGCAGTACTTC.

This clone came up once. CDR3 nucleotides: TGTGCCATCAGTGAAAGACAGGGGGTGTTTTTGGAGACCCAGTACTTC. Amino acid sequence: CAISERQGVFLETQYF. The rearrangement uses TRBV10-3 and TRBJ2-5, with 9 bases aligning to TRBD1. Germline trimming cut 3 bases from V and 5 bases from J; bases unmatched to any gene: 10. CDR1 is ENHRY and CDR2 is SYGVKD in the germline V gene. The CDR3 covers 16 residues.

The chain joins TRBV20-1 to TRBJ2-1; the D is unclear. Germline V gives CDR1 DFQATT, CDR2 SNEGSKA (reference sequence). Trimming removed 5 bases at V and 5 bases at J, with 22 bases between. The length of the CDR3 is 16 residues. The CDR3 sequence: CSAGEKFWAVNNEQFF. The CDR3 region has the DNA TGCAGTGCTGGTGAGAAGTTCTGGGCTGTAAACAATGAGCAGTTCTTC.

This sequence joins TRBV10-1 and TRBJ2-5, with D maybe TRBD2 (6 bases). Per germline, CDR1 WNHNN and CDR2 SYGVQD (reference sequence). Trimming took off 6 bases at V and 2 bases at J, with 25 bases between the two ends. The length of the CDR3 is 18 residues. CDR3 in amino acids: CASRPKKLLGGIQETQYF. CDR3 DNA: TGCGCCAGCAGGCCAAAGAAACTTCTTGGAGGGATTCAAGAGACCCAGTACTTC.

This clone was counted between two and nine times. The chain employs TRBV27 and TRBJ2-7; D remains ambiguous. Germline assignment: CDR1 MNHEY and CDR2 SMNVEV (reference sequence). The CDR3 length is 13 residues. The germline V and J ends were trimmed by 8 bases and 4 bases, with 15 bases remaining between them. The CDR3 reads CASGVGPGYEQYF. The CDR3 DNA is TGTGCCAGCGGAGTGGGCCCTGGGTACGAGCAGTACTTC.

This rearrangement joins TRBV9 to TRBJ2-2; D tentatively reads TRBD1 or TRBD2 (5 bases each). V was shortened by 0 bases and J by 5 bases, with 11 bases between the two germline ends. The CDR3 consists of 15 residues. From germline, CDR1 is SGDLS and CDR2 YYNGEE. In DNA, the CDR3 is TGTGCCAGCAGCGTAGTCGGGGCTGGGACCGGGGAGCTGTTTTTT. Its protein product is CASSVVGAGTGELFF.

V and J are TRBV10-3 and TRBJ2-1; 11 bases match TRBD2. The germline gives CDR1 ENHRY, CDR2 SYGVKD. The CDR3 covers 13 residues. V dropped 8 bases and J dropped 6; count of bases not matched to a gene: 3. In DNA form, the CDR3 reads TGTGCCATCCAGACTAGCGGGGTCAATGAGCAGTTCTTC. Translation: CAIQTSGVNEQFF.

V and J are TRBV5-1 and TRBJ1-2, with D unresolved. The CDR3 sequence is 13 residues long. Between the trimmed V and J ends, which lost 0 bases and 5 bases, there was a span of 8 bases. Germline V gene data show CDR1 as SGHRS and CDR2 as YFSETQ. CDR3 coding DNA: TGCGCCAGCAGCTTGGCCGGGGTTTATGGCTACACCTTC. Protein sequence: CASSLAGVYGYTF.

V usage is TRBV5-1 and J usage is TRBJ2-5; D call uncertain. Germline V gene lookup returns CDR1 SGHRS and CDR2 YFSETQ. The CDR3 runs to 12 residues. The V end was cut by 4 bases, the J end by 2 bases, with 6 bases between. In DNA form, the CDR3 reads TGCGCCAGCAGCCCCTCACAAGAGACCCAGTACTTC. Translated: CASSPSQETQYF.

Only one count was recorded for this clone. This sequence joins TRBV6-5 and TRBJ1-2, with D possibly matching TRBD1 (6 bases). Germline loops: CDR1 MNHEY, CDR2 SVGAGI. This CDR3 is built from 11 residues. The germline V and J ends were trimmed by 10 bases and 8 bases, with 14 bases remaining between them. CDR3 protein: CATLEGGGYTF. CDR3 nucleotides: TGTGCCACCCTCGAGGGGGGAGGCTACACCTTC.

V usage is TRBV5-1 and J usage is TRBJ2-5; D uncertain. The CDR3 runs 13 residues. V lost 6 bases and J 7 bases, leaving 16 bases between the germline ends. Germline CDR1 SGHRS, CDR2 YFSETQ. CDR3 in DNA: TGCGCCAGCACCCTTACCCCCCCGGGGACCCAGTACTTC. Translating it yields CASTLTPPGTQYF. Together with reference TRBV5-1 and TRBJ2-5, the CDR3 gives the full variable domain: KAGVTQTPRYLIKTRGQQVTLSCSPISGHRSVSWYQQTPGQGLQFLFEYFSETQRNKGNFPGRFSGRQFSNSRSEMNVSTLELGDSALYLCASTLTPPGTQYFGPGTRLLVL.

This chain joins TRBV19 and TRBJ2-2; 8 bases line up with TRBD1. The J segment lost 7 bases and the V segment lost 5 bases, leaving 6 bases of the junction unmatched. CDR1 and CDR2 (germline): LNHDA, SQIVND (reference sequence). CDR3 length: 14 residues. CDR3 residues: CASSSGGADGELFF. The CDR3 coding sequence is TGTGCCAGTAGTTCAGGGGGCGCGGACGGGGAGCTGTTTTTT.

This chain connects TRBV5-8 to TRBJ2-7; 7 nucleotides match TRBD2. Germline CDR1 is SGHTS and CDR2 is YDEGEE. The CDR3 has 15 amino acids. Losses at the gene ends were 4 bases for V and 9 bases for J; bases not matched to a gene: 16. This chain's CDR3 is CASSPRTSAKVGQYF. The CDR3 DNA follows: TGTGCCAGCAGCCCGCGGACTAGTGCTAAGGTGGGGCAGTACTTC.

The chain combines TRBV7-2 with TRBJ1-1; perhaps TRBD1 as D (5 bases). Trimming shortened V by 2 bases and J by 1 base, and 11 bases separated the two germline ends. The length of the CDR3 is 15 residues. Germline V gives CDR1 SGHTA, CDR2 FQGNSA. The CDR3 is CASSLYGTRNTEAFF. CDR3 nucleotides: TGTGCCAGCAGCTTATACGGGACCCGGAACACTGAAGCTTTCTTT.

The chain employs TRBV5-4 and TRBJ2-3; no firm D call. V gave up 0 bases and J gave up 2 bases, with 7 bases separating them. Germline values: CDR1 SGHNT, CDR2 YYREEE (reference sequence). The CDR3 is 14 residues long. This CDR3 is CASSLELNTDTQYF. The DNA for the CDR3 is TGTGCCAGCAGCTTGGAACTAAACACAGATACGCAGTATTTT. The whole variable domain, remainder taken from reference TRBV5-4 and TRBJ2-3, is ETGVTQSPTHLIKTRGQQVTLRCSSQSGHNTVSWYQQALGQGPQFIFQYYREEENGRGNFPPRFSGLQFPNYSSELNVNALELDDSALYLCASSLELNTDTQYFGPGTRLTVL.

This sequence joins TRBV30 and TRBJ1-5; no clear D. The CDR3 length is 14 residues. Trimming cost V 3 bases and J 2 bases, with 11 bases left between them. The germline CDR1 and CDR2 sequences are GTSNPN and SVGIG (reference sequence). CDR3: CAWSRGIGNQPQHF. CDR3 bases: TGTGCCTGGAGCCGGGGTATTGGCAATCAGCCCCAGCATTTT.

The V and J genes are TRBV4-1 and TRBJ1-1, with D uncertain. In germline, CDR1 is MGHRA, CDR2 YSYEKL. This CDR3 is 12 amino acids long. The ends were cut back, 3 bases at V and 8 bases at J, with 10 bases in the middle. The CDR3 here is CASSQRENEAFF. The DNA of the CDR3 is TGCGCCAGCAGCCAGAGGGAGAACGAAGCTTTCTTT.

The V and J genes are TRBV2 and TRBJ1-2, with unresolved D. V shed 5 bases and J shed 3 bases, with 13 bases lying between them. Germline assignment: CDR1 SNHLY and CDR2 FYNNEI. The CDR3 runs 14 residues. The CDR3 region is CASSHLSSDYGYTF. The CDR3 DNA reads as TGTGCCAGCAGTCACCTCAGCAGTGACTATGGCTACACCTTC.

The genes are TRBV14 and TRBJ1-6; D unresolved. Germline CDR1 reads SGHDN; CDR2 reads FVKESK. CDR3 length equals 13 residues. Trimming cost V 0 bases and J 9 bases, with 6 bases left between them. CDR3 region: CASSQERGSPLHF. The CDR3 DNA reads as TGTGCCAGCAGCCAAGAACGGGGTTCACCCCTCCACTTT.

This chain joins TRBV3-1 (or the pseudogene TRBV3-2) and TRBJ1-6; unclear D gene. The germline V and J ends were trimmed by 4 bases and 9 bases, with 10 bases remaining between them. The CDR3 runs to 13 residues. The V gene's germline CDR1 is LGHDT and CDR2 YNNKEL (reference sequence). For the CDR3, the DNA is TGTGCCAGCAGCCTCGGGGTTATTTCACCCCTCCACTTT. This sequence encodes CASSLGVISPLHF.

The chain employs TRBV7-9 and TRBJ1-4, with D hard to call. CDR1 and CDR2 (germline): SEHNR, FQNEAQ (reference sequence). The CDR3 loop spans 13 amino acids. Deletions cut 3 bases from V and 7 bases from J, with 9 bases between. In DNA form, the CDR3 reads TGTGCCAGCAGCTTCTGGGATGGTGAAAAACTGTTTTTT. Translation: CASSFWDGEKLFF.